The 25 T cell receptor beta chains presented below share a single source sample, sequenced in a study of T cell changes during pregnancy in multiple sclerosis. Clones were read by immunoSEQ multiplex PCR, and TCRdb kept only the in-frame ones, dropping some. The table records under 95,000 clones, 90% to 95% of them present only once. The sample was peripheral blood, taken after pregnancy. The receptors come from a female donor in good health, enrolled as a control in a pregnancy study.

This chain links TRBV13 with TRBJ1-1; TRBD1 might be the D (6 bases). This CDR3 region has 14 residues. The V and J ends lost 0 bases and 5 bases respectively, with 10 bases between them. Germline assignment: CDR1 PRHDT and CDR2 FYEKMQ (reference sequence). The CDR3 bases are TGTGCCAGCAGCTTAGGACAGGGCTGGACTGAAGCTTTCTTT. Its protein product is CASSLGQGWTEAFF.

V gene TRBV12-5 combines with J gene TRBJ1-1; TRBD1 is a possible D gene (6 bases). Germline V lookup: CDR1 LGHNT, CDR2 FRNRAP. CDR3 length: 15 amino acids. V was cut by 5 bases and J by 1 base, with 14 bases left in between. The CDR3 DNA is TGTGCTAGTGGTCCAACCCGAGGGGGGAACACTGAAGCTTTCTTT. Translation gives CASGPTRGGNTEAFF. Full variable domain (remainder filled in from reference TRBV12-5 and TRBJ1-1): DARVTQTPRHKVTEMGQEVTMRCQPILGHNTVFWYRQTMMQGLELLAYFRNRAPLDDSGMPKDRFSAEMPDATLATLKIQPSEPRDSAVYFCASGPTRGGNTEAFFGQGTRLTVV.

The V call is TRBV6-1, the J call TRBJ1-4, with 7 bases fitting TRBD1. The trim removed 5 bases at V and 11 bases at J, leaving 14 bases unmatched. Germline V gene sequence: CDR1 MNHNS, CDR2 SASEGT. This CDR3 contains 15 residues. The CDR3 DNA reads TGTGCCAGCAGTCCGCCGGGACAGCTTTTAGGGAAACTGTTTTTT. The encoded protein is CASSPPGQLLGKLFF.

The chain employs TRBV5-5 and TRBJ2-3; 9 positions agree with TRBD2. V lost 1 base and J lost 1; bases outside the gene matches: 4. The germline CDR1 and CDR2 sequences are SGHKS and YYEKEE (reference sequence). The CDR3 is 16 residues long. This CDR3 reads CASSLPLAGGTDTQYF. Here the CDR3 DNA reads TGTGCCAGCAGCTTGCCCTTAGCGGGGGGCACAGATACGCAGTATTTT.

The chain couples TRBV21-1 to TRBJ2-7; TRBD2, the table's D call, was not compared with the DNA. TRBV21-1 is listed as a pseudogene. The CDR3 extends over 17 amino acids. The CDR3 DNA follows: TGTGCCAGCAGACGAAAGGGTTCGGGGGGCCTCCAATACGAGCAGTACTTC. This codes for CASRRKGSGGLQYEQYF.

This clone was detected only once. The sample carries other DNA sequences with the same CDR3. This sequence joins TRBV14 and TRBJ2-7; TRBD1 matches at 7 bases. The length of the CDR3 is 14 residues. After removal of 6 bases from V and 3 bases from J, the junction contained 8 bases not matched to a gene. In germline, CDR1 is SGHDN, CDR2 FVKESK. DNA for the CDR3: TGTGCCAGCAGTCCGGGGCAGGGGGTCTACGAGCAGTACTTC. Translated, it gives CASSPGQGVYEQYF. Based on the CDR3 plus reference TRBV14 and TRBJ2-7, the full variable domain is EAGVTQFPSHSVIEKGQTVTLRCDPISGHDNLYWYRRVMGKEIKFLLHFVKESKQDESGMPNNRFLAERTGGTYSTLKVQPAELEDSGVYFCASSPGQGVYEQYFGPGTRLTVT.

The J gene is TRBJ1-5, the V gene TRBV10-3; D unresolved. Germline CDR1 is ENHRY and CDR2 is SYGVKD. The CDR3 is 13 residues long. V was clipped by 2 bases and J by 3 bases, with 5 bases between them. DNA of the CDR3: TGTGCCATCAGTGAGCAGTTCAATCAGCCCCAGCATTTT. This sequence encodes CAISEQFNQPQHF.

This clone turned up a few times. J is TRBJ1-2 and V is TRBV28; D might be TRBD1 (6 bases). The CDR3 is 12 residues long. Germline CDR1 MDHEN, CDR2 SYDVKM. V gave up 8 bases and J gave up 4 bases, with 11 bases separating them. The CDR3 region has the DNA TGTGCCAGCGGACAGATCCCCTATGGCTACACCTTC. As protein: CASGQIPYGYTF.

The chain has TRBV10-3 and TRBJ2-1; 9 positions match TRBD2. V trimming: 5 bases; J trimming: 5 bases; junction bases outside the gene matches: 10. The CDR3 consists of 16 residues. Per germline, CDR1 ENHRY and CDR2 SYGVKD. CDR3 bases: TGTGCCATCAGTCTACAGTCCAGCGGGGGGAACAATGAGCAGTTCTTC. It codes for CAISLQSSGGNNEQFF.

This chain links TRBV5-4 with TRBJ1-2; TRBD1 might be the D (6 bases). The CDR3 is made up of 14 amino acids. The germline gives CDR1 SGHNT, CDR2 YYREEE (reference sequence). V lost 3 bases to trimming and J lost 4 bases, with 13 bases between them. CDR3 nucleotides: TGTGCCAGCAGCTGGGCCCGACAGGTCTATGGCTACACCTTC. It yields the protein CASSWARQVYGYTF.

The CDR3 region is CSVASGGHTEAFF. DNA of the CDR3: TGCAGCGTTGCTAGCGGAGGTCACACTGAAGCTTTCTTT. The rearrangement uses TRBV29-1 and TRBJ1-1; no firm D call. Germline CDR1 is SQVTM and CDR2 is ANQGSEA. Between the trimmed V and J ends, which lost 4 bases and 3 bases, there was a span of 12 bases. The CDR3 runs 13 residues.

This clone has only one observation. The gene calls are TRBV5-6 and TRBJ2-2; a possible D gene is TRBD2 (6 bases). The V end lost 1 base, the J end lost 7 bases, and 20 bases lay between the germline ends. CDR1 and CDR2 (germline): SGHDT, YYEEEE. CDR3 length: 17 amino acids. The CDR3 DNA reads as TGTGCCAGCAGCTTGAAGCTAGCGCGGGGAAGAGGCGGGGAGCTGTTTTTT. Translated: CASSLKLARGRGGELFF.

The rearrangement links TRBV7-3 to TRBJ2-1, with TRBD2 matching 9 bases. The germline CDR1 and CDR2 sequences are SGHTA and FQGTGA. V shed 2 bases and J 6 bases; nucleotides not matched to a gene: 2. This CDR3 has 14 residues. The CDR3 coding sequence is TGTGCCAGCAGCTTAGGCGGGGGGGCCAATGAGCAGTTCTTC. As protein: CASSLGGGANEQFF.

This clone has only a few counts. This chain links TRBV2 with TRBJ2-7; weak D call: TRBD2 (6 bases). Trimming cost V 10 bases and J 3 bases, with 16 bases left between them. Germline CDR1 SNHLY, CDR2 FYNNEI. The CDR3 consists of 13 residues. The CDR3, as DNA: TGTGCCACCTTCGGGGGACTCATCTACGAGCAGTACTTC. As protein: CATFGGLIYEQYF.

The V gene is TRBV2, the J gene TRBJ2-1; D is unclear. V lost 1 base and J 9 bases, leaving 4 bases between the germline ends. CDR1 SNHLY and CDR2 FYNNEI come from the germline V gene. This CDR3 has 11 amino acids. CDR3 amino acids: CASSEGGEQFF. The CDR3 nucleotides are TGTGCCAGCAGTGAAGGAGGTGAGCAGTTCTTC. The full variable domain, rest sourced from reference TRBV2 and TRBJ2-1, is EPEVTQTPSHQVTQMGQEVILRCVPISNHLYFYWYRQILGQKVEFLVSFYNNEISEKSEIFDDQFSVERPDGSNFTLKIRSTKLEDSAMYFCASSEGGEQFFGPGTRLTVL.

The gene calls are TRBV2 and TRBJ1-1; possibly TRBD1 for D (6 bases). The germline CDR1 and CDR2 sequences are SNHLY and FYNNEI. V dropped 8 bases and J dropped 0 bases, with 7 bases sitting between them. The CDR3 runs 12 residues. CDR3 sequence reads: CASYRVNTEAFF. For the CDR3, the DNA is TGTGCCAGCTACAGGGTGAACACTGAAGCTTTCTTT. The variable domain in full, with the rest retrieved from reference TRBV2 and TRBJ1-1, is EPEVTQTPSHQVTQMGQEVILRCVPISNHLYFYWYRQILGQKVEFLVSFYNNEISEKSEIFDDQFSVERPDGSNFTLKIRSTKLEDSAMYFCASYRVNTEAFFGQGTRLTVV.

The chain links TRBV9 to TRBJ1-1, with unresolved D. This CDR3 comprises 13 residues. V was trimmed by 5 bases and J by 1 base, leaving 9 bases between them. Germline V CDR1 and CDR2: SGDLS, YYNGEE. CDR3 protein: CASRMTENTEAFF. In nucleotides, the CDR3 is TGTGCCAGCAGGATGACTGAGAACACTGAAGCTTTCTTT. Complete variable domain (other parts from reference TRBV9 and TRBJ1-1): DSGVTQTPKHLITATGQRVTLRCSPRSGDLSVYWYQQSLDQGLQFLIQYYNGEERAKGNILERFSAQQFPDLHSELNLSSLELGDSALYFCASRMTENTEAFFGQGTRLTVV.

CDR3 residues: CASSHDSVSPYNEQFF. The CDR3 region has the DNA TGCGCCAGCAGCCATGACAGCGTGTCCCCCTACAATGAGCAGTTCTTC. The chain has TRBV4-3 and TRBJ2-1, with D tentatively TRBD1 (5 bases). CDR3 size: 16 residues. Germline V CDR1 and CDR2: LGHNA, YSLEER. V lost 3 bases to trimming and J lost 2 bases, with 14 bases between them.

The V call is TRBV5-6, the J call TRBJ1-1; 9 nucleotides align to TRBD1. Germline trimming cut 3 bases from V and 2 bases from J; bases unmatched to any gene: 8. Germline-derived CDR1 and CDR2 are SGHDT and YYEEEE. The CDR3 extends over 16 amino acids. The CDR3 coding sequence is TGTGCCAGCAGCTGGGGGACAGGGAGAGTTAACACTGAAGCTTTCTTT. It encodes CASSWGTGRVNTEAFF. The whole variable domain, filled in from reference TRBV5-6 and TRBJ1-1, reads DAGVTQSPTHLIKTRGQQVTLRCSPKSGHDTVSWYQQALGQGPQFIFQYYEEEERQRGNFPDRFSGHQFPNYSSELNVNALLLGDSALYLCASSWGTGRVNTEAFFGQGTRLTVV.

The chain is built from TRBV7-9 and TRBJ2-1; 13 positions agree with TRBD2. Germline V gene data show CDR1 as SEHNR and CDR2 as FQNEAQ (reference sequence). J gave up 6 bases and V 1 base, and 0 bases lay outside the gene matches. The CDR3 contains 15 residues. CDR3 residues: CASSLGLAGGNEQFF. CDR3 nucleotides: TGTGCCAGCAGCTTAGGACTAGCGGGGGGCAATGAGCAGTTCTTC.

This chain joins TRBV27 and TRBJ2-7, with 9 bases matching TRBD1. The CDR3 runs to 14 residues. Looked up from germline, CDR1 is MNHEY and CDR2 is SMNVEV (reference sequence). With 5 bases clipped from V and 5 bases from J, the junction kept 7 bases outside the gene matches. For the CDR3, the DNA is TGTGCCAGCAGTAGCCGGGACAGGGTGAACGAGCAGTACTTC. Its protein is CASSSRDRVNEQYF.

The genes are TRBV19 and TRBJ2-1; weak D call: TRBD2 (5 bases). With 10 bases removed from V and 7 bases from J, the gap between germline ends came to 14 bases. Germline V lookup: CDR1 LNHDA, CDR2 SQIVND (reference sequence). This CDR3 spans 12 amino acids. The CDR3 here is CATKSGRNEQFF. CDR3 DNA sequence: TGTGCCACCAAAAGCGGACGAAATGAGCAGTTCTTC.

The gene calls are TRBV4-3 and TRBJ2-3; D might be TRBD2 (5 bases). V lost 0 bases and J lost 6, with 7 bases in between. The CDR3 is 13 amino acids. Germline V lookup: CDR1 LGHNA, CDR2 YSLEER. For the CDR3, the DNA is TGCGCCAGCAGCCAAGATCGCGGGGATACGCAGTATTTT. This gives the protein CASSQDRGDTQYF.

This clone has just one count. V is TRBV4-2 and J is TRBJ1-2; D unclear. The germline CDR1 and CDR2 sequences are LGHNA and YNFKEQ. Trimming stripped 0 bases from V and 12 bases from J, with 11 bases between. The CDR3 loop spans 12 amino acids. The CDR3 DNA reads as TGTGCCAGCAGCCAAGATCGGAGGATCCACACCTTC. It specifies CASSQDRRIHTF.

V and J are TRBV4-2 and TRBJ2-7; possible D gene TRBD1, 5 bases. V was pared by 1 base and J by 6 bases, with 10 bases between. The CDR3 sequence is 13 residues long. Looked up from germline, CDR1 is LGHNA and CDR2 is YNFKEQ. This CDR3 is CASSQGGDSEQYF. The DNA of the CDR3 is TGTGCCAGCAGCCAAGGAGGTGACAGCGAGCAGTACTTC.